This TCR beta chain was identified in a study of blood T cells in healthy people across ages. The study, taken as a whole, reports: Naive T cell percentage by flow cytometry tracked strongly with beta diversity. CMV status of donors was unknown, possibly confounding expanded clonotype changes.

The CDR3 is 16 residues long. V gave up 1 base and J gave up 0 bases, with 13 bases separating them. CDR1 and CDR2 from the germline V gene are SGHTA and FQGNSA. Comments on this clonotype: No antigen is known for it.

Primed by a sample-barcoded 5' primer and a J-beta primer mix, a second PCR proceeded for about 6 to 11 cycles. Every cDNA molecule carried a tag from a template-switch adaptor bearing 12 random nucleotides. Each single sample gave us at least 3 million CDR3-containing paired-end reads. MiXCR, run by TCRdb on the 5' RACE reads, gives a single entry per CDR3 protein. The sample contains roughly 1,300,000 distinct CDR3 sequences, around 59% of which appear only once. The receptor was derived from a man between 18 and 29 years old in good health. The rearrangement uses TRBV7-2 and TRBJ2-7; D unclear. The sequenced sample consisted of blood. In DNA, the CDR3 is TGTGCCAGCAGCTTAGTGCCGGACCGCTTCTCCTACGAGCAGTACTTC. As protein: CASSLVPDRFSYEQYF.